Sequencing of this TCR beta chain was carried out in a study of cytomegalovirus exposure and HLA in healthy donors. Overall study findings and caveats: DRB1 had the most TCR associations and HLA-C the fewest, a later analysis found, with rates varying by HLA locus. Researchers had no immune exposure information except CMV serostatus available. Analysis performed later showed TCR beta chains linked to HLA being more clonally expanded than equally common others.

Primers: 60 Vbeta forward and 13 Jbeta reverse. Authors' data handling: In a later analysis, of roughly 83 million unique beta chains, roughly 10 million appeared in at least two donors. The protocol was immunoSEQ multiplex PCR, while the TCRdb copy is restricted to in-frame clones and leaves out a portion. V and J calls and clone size follow that table, whereas D and trimming were derived from the DNA. Of 90,000 or so clones listed, roughly 75% are singletons. Turning to this clone: Its antigen remains unidentified.

With V trimmed by 1 base and J by 7 bases, 10 bases remained unmatched. CDR3 length: 16 residues. The V gene's germline CDR1 is LNHDA and CDR2 SQIVND (reference sequence). This clonotype was obtained from a man aged 60 to 75 in good health and CMV-seronegative. Sequenced input: PBMCs. The chain carries TRBV19 and TRBJ1-2, with 9 positions matching TRBD1. CDR3 amino acids: CASSIAGLQGASGYTF. The CDR3 nucleotides are TGTGCCAGTAGTATAGCGGGGCTACAGGGGGCCTCTGGCTACACCTTC.